This is a list of T cell receptor beta chains from one sample in a study of blood T cell repertoires in COVID-19. Clones were read by immunoSEQ multiplex PCR, and TCRdb kept only the in-frame ones, dropping some. The sample lists 100,000 to 150,000 clones, over 75% occurring once. Specimen: peripheral blood. The receptors were sampled from a man in his sixties or seventies with active or convalescent COVID-19. Each CDR3 is given with its conserved first and last residue.

length	V	CDR3
14	TRBV10-1	CASGTGANTGELFF
15	TRBV19	CASSPLAGENNEQFF
16	TRBV10-3	CAISDQNGGQGEPQYF
11	TRBV28	CASSSSDGYTF
15	TRBV5-1	CASSPGTQGVETQYF
18	TRBV5-1	CASSLGGSGSSDSWEQFF
15	TRBV7-3	CASSLRGQGAGELFF
15	TRBV11-2	CASSLASRLTGELFF
22	TRBV27	CASSLFWGSGLAGVRNTGELFF
16	TRBV2	CASSEAPAGGTETQYF
19	TRBV3-1/TRBV3-2	CASSQDPLTGGQRRDTQYF
13	TRBV29-1	CSSGTGEDYGYTF
13	TRBV7-8	CASRDRVQETQYF
12	TRBV29-1	CSVEQGGTEAFF
17	TRBV14	CASSQASTSGNRETQYF
15	TRBV25-1	CASSETGYSTDTQYF
15	TRBV7-8	CASSLIGGLADTQYF
18	TRBV7-9	CASSLGLAGSANTGELFF
16	TRBV2	CASRETSGGRTGELFF
16	TRBV15	CATSNMRFGGNTEAFF